This TCR beta chain was obtained from a study of sequential checkpoint blockade in melanoma. As for the study in general: First-line arms were nivolumab then ipilimumab, or the reverse, randomized 1:1. Roughly 20 patients had tumor biopsies before treatment and at week 13.

Sequencing was performed with immunoSEQ multiplex PCR; in TCRdb, only in-frame clones are kept and a portion is missing. In the table there are more than 10,000 clones, roughly 23% of which are singletons. The treatment denotes: randomized to nivolumab then ipilimumab (arm A) or the reverse (arm B). A note on this clone: The antigen is undetermined.

Germline values: CDR1 GTSNPN, CDR2 SVGIG (reference sequence). The CDR3 has 13 residues. The V end was cut by 1 base, the J end by 12 bases, with 16 bases between. The study's findings and limits: T-cell fraction and clonality followed PD-L1 and CD8+ counts, not mutational load.

The source material was tumor tissue (inferred from file names), sampled from a patient given nivolumab and ipilimumab in sequence. This sequence originates from a human donor with melanoma. The V and J genes are TRBV30 and TRBJ2-1; D not resolved. CDR3 sequence (DNA): TGTGCCTGGAGTGCTGCCATGGGCTCCCGGCAGTTCTTC. Encoded protein: CAWSAAMGSRQFF.